These T cell receptor beta chains were read from a single sample in a study of blood T cell repertoires in COVID-19. The protocol was immunoSEQ multiplex PCR, while the TCRdb copy is restricted to in-frame clones and leaves out a portion. The data show about 39,000 clones, 60% to 85% seen once. The sequenced material came from peripheral blood. These receptors all stem from a man aged 70 or older with active or convalescent COVID-19. The CDR3 runs from the conserved cysteine through the conserved F or W. Each record gives: D gene, clone size, J gene, V gene, CDR3 DNA, CDR3 protein. D genes are given only for firm matches. Size is stated for part of the rows, as once, few or many counts, or as a class when the clone is expanded.

- - TRBJ1-2 TRBV29-1 TGCAGCGTTGAGGGCGTAGAGAGGGATGGCTACACCTTC CSVEGVERDGYTF
- - TRBJ2-5 TRBV11-1 TGTGCCAGCAGCTCGAACAGGAGGGTCCCAGAGACCCAGTACTTC CASSSNRRVPETQYF
- - TRBJ2-2 TRBV12-5 TGTGCTAGTGGTTTGGGCCGATTACAGAACACCGGGGAGCTGTTTTTT CASGLGRLQNTGELFF
- - TRBJ2-2 TRBV30 TGTGCCTCGATCAGGGACACCGGGGAGCTGTTTTTT CASIRDTGELFF
- few TRBJ1-2 TRBV30 TGTGCCGGGCAAACAGGCAACTATGGCTACACCTTC CAGQTGNYGYTF
TRBD1 - TRBJ1-3 TRBV2 TGTGCCAGCAGTTCGGACAGGGCTACTGGAAACACCATATATTTT CASSSDRATGNTIYF
- - TRBJ1-1 TRBV5-1 TGCGCCAGCAGCTTGAGCCCGGGGTCCACGAGCACTGAAGCTTTCTTT CASSLSPGSTSTEAFF
TRBD1 once TRBJ2-3 TRBV18 TGTGCCAGCTCACTCAAGGGGCCGGGACAGGGGTTATCAGATACGCAGTATTTT CASSLKGPGQGLSDTQYF
- - TRBJ1-1 TRBV11-2 TGTGCCAGCAGCTTCGGGGGGGGGAACACTGAAGCTTTCTTT CASSFGGGNTEAFF
- - TRBJ2-3 TRBV28 TGTGCCAGCAGATCAGCGGGCACAGATACGCAGTATTTT CASRSAGTDTQYF
- - TRBJ1-1 TRBV3-1/TRBV3-2 TGTGCCAGCAGCCCCGACAGCAGTACTGAAGCTTTCTTT CASSPDSSTEAFF
- - TRBJ2-3 TRBV6-5 TGTGCCAGTACGGTTCCTACTTCCACAGATACGCAGTATTTT CASTVPTSTDTQYF
- - TRBJ1-2 TRBV7-2 TGTGCCAGCAGCTCCAGATCAGGGCAGATACATGGCTACACCTTC CASSSRSGQIHGYTF
TRBD2 - TRBJ2-2 TRBV19 TGTGCCAGTAGTTTCCCTCCGGGACGGGAGGGGACCGGGGAGCTGTTTTTT CASSFPPGREGTGELFF
TRBD1 - TRBJ1-3 TRBV10-3 TGTGCCATCAGACGACAGGGCGACTCTGGAAACACCATATATTTT CAIRRQGDSGNTIYF
TRBD1 once TRBJ1-2 TRBV12-3/TRBV12-4 TGTGCCAGCGGGACAGAACCTCCCTATGGCTACACCTTC CASGTEPPYGYTF
- - TRBJ1-1 TRBV12-3/TRBV12-4 TGTGCCAGCAGCCTACAGGGCGGCACTGAAGCTTTCTTT CASSLQGGTEAFF
- - TRBJ2-7 TRBV28 TGTGCCAGCACCTTGGACAGAGCCTACGAGCAGTACTTC CASTLDRAYEQYF
- - TRBJ1-5 TRBV2 TGTGCCAGCGGGCAACAGAGCAATCAGCCCCAGCATTTT CASGQQSNQPQHF
TRBD2 - TRBJ2-2 TRBV19 TGTGCCAGTAGTCCCCAGCGGGGGTGGAACACCGGGGAGCTGTTTTTT CASSPQRGWNTGELFF
- - TRBJ1-4 TRBV9 TGTGCCAGCAGCTCCATGCAGGGTAATGAAAAACTGTTTTTT CASSSMQGNEKLFF
- - TRBJ2-1 TRBV7-3 TGTGCCAGCAGCTTAAGTCAGGTTAACAATGAGCAGTTCTTC CASSLSQVNNEQFF
- - TRBJ2-3 TRBV3-1/TRBV3-2 TGTGCCAGCAGCCAAGCCAGTACGCAGTATTTT CASSQASTQYF
TRBD2 - TRBJ2-7 TRBV28 TGTGCCAGCAGTACACAGCCGGGGGGGGACGAGCAGTACTTC CASSTQPGGDEQYF
TRBD1 - TRBJ2-3 TRBV29-1 TGCAGCGTTGCGGGACAGGGTTTATTTGATACGCAGTATTTT CSVAGQGLFDTQYF
- - TRBJ1-5 TRBV28 TGTGCCGTACACCAGGGTTGGCATCAGCCCCAGCATTTT CAVHQGWHQPQHF
- - TRBJ1-2 TRBV19 TGTGCCACCGGAGACGGGAGGCGGACGATATATGGCTACACCTTC CATGDGRRTIYGYTF
- - TRBJ1-2 TRBV18 TGTGCCAGCTCACCAGAGGCAGGGCTGGGCTACACCTTC CASSPEAGLGYTF
TRBD1 - TRBJ2-3 TRBV6-5 TGTGCCAGCGACCCCCAGGGGGCTGGGACAGATACGCAGTATTTT CASDPQGAGTDTQYF
- once TRBJ2-7 TRBV5-1 TGCGCCAGCAGCTTCGGGGGGCAATCCTACGAGCAGTACTTC CASSFGGQSYEQYF
- - TRBJ1-2 TRBV25-1 TGTGCCAGCAGTGAGGCAGGGGAGATGCGGGGCTACACCTTC CASSEAGEMRGYTF
- - TRBJ2-7 TRBV7-8 TGTGCCAGCAGTAGAAGTTTTCCCCCCTACGAGCAGTACTTC CASSRSFPPYEQYF
- few TRBJ2-7 TRBV29-1 TGCAGCGTTGGTGGGTATGCGGAGTACGAGCAGTACTTC CSVGGYAEYEQYF
- - TRBJ1-6 TRBV24-1 TGTGCCACCAGTGACCAGAGAGGTTCACCCCTCCACTTT CATSDQRGSPLHF
- once TRBJ1-6 TRBV6-6 TGTGCCAGCGCCGTACGGGGCTCCTATAATTCACCCCTCCACTTT CASAVRGSYNSPLHF
TRBD2 - TRBJ2-7 TRBV7-6 TGTGCCAGCAGCTTAAGTGCTAGCGGGGGAGAGTACGAGCAGTACTTC CASSLSASGGEYEQYF
TRBD1 - TRBJ1-6 TRBV6-5 TGTGCCAGCAGAAGCCGGGACAGGGTATCACCCCTCCACTTT CASRSRDRVSPLHF
- - TRBJ1-5 TRBV6-5 TGTGCCAGCAGTTTTACCAGGGACACCCTCAATCAGCCCCAGCATTTT CASSFTRDTLNQPQHF
- - TRBJ1-1 TRBV11-3 TGTGCCAGCAGCCTCCGTAGCCCTGAAGCTTTCTTT CASSLRSPEAFF
- - TRBJ1-3 TRBV5-1 TGCGCCAGCAGCTTGGGACCGACAGTTGCTGGAAACACCATATATTTT CASSLGPTVAGNTIYF
- - TRBJ2-1 TRBV28 TGTGCCAGCAGGGAGGCAGCACACAATGAGCAGTTCTTC CASREAAHNEQFF
TRBD2 - TRBJ2-2 TRBV7-2 TGTGCCAGCAGCTTAGTTGGGTGGCCGGGGGGGGCCAACACCGGGGAGCTGTTTTTT CASSLVGWPGGANTGELFF
TRBD1 - TRBJ2-3 TRBV11-3 TGTGCCAGCAGCTTTGGGGACAGGGCGATCACAGATACGCAGTATTTT CASSFGDRAITDTQYF
- few TRBJ1-6 TRBV10-3 TGTGCCATCAGTGCAGGGAGGGCGGACTCACCCCTCCACTTT CAISAGRADSPLHF
- - TRBJ1-2 TRBV11-2 TGTGCCAGCAGCAAAGACCACCAGGGTAACTATGGCTACACCTTC CASSKDHQGNYGYTF
TRBD1 few TRBJ1-4 TRBV30 TGTGCCTGGAGTGTCGGGACAGGGGGTGAAAAACTGTTTTTT CAWSVGTGGEKLFF
TRBD2 - TRBJ2-7 TRBV4-2 TGTGCCAGCAGCCAAGTGGCTAGCGGGGTAGGCGAGCAGTACTTC CASSQVASGVGEQYF
- few TRBJ1-1 TRBV2 TGTGCCAGCCTGGGCGGGAGGCCTGAAGCTTTCTTT CASLGGRPEAFF
- - TRBJ1-6 TRBV3-1/TRBV3-2 TGTGCCAGCAGCCAAGGGGCAGTTCTTTCACCCCTCCACTTT CASSQGAVLSPLHF
- - TRBJ1-1 TRBV6-6 TGTGCCAGCAGCGACAGGGAAGCTTTCTTT CASSDREAFF